This entry is about one T cell receptor beta chain. Ten or more counts support this clonotype. Its cognate antigen has yet to be identified. The input lacks base qualities; no much larger clone sits a single base away. The library was made by PCR. The instrument was an Illumina HiSeq 4000. Bulk TCR libraries were prepared as previously described, using TCR primers listed in Table S5. Total RNA was purified with the Qiagen AllPrep DNA/RNA kit. Before analysis, reads from multiple sequencing runs of the same library were pooled. In the source study's methods: Reads were retained only if their TCR constant sequence matched exactly, and those retained reads were trimmed to 150 nt and grouped according to their 12-nt molecular barcodes. Reads within each barcode group were sub-clustered using a 15% Levenshtein threshold, and quality-weighted consensus sequences were constructed for each RNA molecule. Non-functional sequences were removed, as were lower-count sequences one edit away from another. Based on fitting two negative binomial distributions, any barcode sub-cluster with under 20% of the maximum read count was discarded. TCRdb ran its own pipeline on the public reads, namely fastp trimming at Q25 and MiXCR clone calling, and kept in-frame beta chains. Each CDR3 protein gets just one entry, which takes the most common genes and DNA from the rows behind it. TCRdb assigned the V and J calls; the authors' analysis was not used. The sample table holds 460,000 or so distinct CDR3 sequences, of which roughly 23% were seen once. The ten largest clones take up 0.84% of the sample.

Libraries of naive CD8 T cells were generated from approximately 20,000 to 1,000,000 sorted cells, with 10%, 30% or 50% of the purified RNA used. Naive CD8 T cells, defined as CD8+CD4-CCR7+CD45RA+, were FACS-sorted into RLT Plus buffer on a BD FACSAria II. To test detection sensitivity, Jurkat RNA equal to fewer than 13 TCR copies was added to samples of about 17,000-1,100,000 naive CD8 T cells. CD8 T cells were enriched using RosetteSep CD8+ T Cell Enrichment Cocktail and Ficoll-Paque, and the enriched cells then underwent ACK red cell lysis. The source of the sample is a study of molecular identifiers for immune sequencing clone quantification (dated by TCRdb to 2016 to 2019). Background for the entire study: For a replicate experiment, the RNA from either approximately 20,000 or 100,000 naive CD8 T cells was divided into five aliquots, and four of those aliquots went on to sequencing. This methods study used CD8 T cells to benchmark TCR RNA copy counting and molecular-identifier clustering-based TCR repertoire sequencing (MIDCIRS). Findings and caveats that apply to the study as a whole: Clones above 20 RNA copies held over 97% of molecules in CMV-specific effector cells but under 1% in naive cells. Modeling indicated around 2.7 TCR RNA copies recovered per cell, compared with about 10 by digital PCR, which implies a capture efficiency of 25% to 35%. The naive libraries included spiked-in Jurkat TCR RNA (10 copies' worth), and this RNA is not part of the donor repertoire. Spiked-in Jurkat TCR RNA equal to a single cell's worth was reported to be detectable even within one million naive CD8 T cells. Highly expanded clone sizes could be underestimated because identical TCR molecules may share a barcode. When barcode sub-clustering was not used, chimeric consensus sequences inflated TCR diversity, with chimeras reaching as high as 47%.

There are 13 amino acids in the CDR3, from cysteine to phenylalanine inclusive. CDR3 DNA is the only sequence kept; it has 39 bases, read in frame from the first base. V drops 2 bases and J drops 7 bases, leaving 11 bases in between. Taken from the germline V gene (reference sequence), the CDR1 and CDR2 loops are SEHNR and FQNEAQ. The sequencing input was naive CD8+ T cells from blood, with Jurkat cell RNA spiked in. According to the study, the label for this sample's cell subset or site signals: FACS-sorted CD8+CD4-CCR7+CD45RA+ naive T cells. This sequence uses TRBV7-9 and TRBJ1-2, with TRBD1 as a weak D call on 5 bases. The clonotype originates from a human donor in good health. Some libraries in this study had Jurkat cell RNA spiked in. The CDR3 protein is CASSLQGVAGYTF. In nucleotide form, the sequence is TGTGCCAGCAGCTTACAGGGAGTCGCTGGCTACACCTTC.